The 12 T cell receptor beta chains presented below share a single source sample, sequenced in a study of shared clonotypes between healthy human individuals. Here immunoSEQ multiplex PCR was the method, and the copy in TCRdb shows in-frame clones only, minus some. The sample yields approximately 350,000 clones, about 74% seen once. Sequences were obtained from memory CD4+ T cells sorted from blood. The subset is: CD45RA-negative fraction. Receptors were obtained from a man younger than 40 in good health.

The J gene is TRBJ1-2, the V gene TRBV6-6, with 9 bases identical to TRBD1. This CDR3 contains 15 residues. Trimming cost V 6 bases and J 8 bases; bases outside gene matches: 13. CDR1 and CDR2 from the germline V gene are MNHNY and SVGAGI (reference sequence). The CDR3 sequence is CASSPDRGGSRGYTF. CDR3 DNA sequence: TGTGCCAGCAGCCCAGACAGGGGGGGCTCGAGGGGCTACACCTTC.

The CDR3 coding sequence is TGTGCCAGCAGTGGGTCGACAGGGGGACGGGCAGATACGCAGTATTTT. Protein sequence: CASSGSTGGRADTQYF. The V gene is TRBV25-1, the J gene TRBJ2-3; TRBD1 matches at 9 bases. This CDR3 is 16 amino acids long. CDR1 is MGHDK, CDR2 SYGVNS, per germline. The J segment lost 4 bases and the V segment lost 4 bases, leaving 9 bases of the junction unmatched.

The gene calls are TRBV30 and TRBJ1-4; D perhaps matches TRBD1 (6 bases). Germline V gene data show CDR1 as GTSNPN and CDR2 as SVGIG (reference sequence). The CDR3 is 16 residues long. The V and J ends lost 3 bases and 6 bases respectively, with 20 bases between them. Here the CDR3 DNA reads TGTGCCTGGAGCTCCCAAATGGACAGATCCTATGAAAAACTGTTTTTT. Translating gives CAWSSQMDRSYEKLFF.

The rearrangement links TRBV19 to TRBJ1-5, with 9 nucleotides matching TRBD1. J lost 6 bases, V lost 6 bases, and 6 bases had no gene match. The CDR3 length is 14 residues. Germline values: CDR1 LNHDA, CDR2 SQIVND (reference sequence). CDR3 in amino acids: CASSLTGGGQPQHF. In DNA, the CDR3 is TGTGCCAGTAGCCTCACAGGGGGCGGTCAGCCCCAGCATTTT.

The rearrangement links TRBV11-2 to TRBJ2-3, with no clear D. The germline V gene has CDR1 SGHAT and CDR2 FQNNGV. The CDR3 extends over 14 amino acids. Trimming removed 0 bases from V and 4 bases from J, with 8 bases in between. CDR3 protein: CASSLDPGSDTQYF. The CDR3 DNA sequence: TGTGCCAGCAGCTTAGATCCCGGGTCAGATACGCAGTATTTT.

This clone was detected a few times. The V gene is TRBV2, the J gene TRBJ2-7; D uncertain. The CDR3 runs 14 residues. V lost 6 bases and J 1 base, leaving 13 bases between the germline ends. Per germline, CDR1 SNHLY and CDR2 FYNNEI. The CDR3 DNA reads TGTGCCAGCAGGCTCTACAGTAGTTCCTACGAGCAGTACTTC. It encodes CASRLYSSSYEQYF.

The chain carries TRBV28 and TRBJ2-3; 7 nucleotides align to TRBD2. The germline gives CDR1 MDHEN, CDR2 SYDVKM. The J segment lost 6 bases and the V segment lost 9 bases, leaving 12 bases of the junction unmatched. CDR3 length: 14 residues. Here the CDR3 reads CASLEAGVADTQYF. CDR3 coding DNA: TGTGCCAGTCTAGAGGCGGGGGTGGCGGATACGCAGTATTTT.

The chain joins TRBV9 to TRBJ2-3, with TRBD1 matching over 8 bases. Germline V lookup: CDR1 SGDLS, CDR2 YYNGEE. V was clipped by 2 bases and J by 0 bases; unmatched bases: 2. There are 15 residues in the CDR3. The CDR3 nucleotides are TGTGCCAGCAGCGTTGGACAGGGCAGCACAGATACGCAGTATTTT. Translation gives CASSVGQGSTDTQYF.

The V call is TRBV2, the J call TRBJ1-1, with D hard to call. Germline CDR1 SNHLY, CDR2 FYNNEI. This CDR3 contains 14 residues. The germline V and J ends were trimmed by 1 base and 4 bases, with 10 bases remaining between them. In DNA form, the CDR3 reads TGTGCCAGCAGTGAAGACTTTTCGAGCACTGAAGCTTTCTTT. It codes for CASSEDFSSTEAFF.

This rearrangement joins TRBV11-3 to TRBJ2-2, with D possibly being TRBD1 (6 bases). V lost 5 bases and J 3 bases, leaving 16 bases between the germline ends. Looked up from germline, CDR1 is SGHNT and CDR2 is YENEEA. The CDR3 sequence is 16 residues long. The CDR3 nucleotides read TGTGCCAGCAGCCCCCCGACAGGCGTGGACACCGGGGAGCTGTTTTTT. Its translation: CASSPPTGVDTGELFF.

The chain joins TRBV27 to TRBJ2-7, with D possibly called TRBD1 or TRBD2 (5 bases each). The V gene lost 6 bases and the J gene lost 0 bases, with 12 bases spanning the gap. This CDR3 spans 14 amino acids. Germline V gene data show CDR1 as MNHEY and CDR2 as SMNVEV (reference sequence). The DNA of the CDR3 is TGTGCCAGCAGGGGCTCGGGGCCCTCCTACGAGCAGTACTTC. This encodes CASRGSGPSYEQYF.

This clone turned up a few times. At one end the junction does not follow the germline gene, possibly because of a read error. The genes are TRBV19 and TRBJ1-5; D unclear. Germline CDR1 reads LNHDA; CDR2 reads SQIVND (reference sequence). This CDR3 contains 13 residues. The CDR3 is CASRIGGGQPQHF. The DNA of the CDR3 is TGTGCCAGTAGGATAGGTGGCGGTCAGCCCCAGCATTTT.